The 22 T cell receptor beta chains in this list originate from one sample, sequenced in a study of beta chain features in type 1 diabetes. Whole-study findings and limits: Moderately but significantly shorter TCRB CDR3s were found in Type 1 diabetes patients in all four CD4+ subsets.

The entirety of the isolated RNA underwent reverse transcription, so expressed TCRB transcripts were sequenced. The assay was immunoSEQ multiplex PCR, and TCRdb's table has in-frame clones only and misses some. The sample has more than 250,000 clones; just over 20% are singletons. For these receptors, no antigen is known. Sequencing was performed on naive CD4+ T cells from blood. Source of these receptors: a woman between 40 and 55 years old with type 1 diabetes.

The rearrangement links TRBV9 to TRBJ1-3; 8 bases match TRBD1. Germline V gene lookup returns CDR1 SGDLS and CDR2 YYNGEE. The length of the CDR3 is 14 residues. With 2 bases clipped from V and 6 bases from J, the junction kept 4 bases outside the gene matches. CDR3: CASSVDRVANTIYF. Written as DNA, the CDR3 is TGTGCCAGCAGCGTGGACAGGGTGGCAAACACCATATATTTT.

This clone was seen more than once but under ten times. J is TRBJ2-5 and V is TRBV29-1, with 8 bases that match TRBD1. The germline gives CDR1 SQVTM, CDR2 ANQGSEA. The CDR3 is 16 amino acids. V was pared by 4 bases and J by 2 bases, with 12 bases of the junction left unmatched. The CDR3 sequence is CSVVGQGEVSQETQYF. In nucleotides, the CDR3 is TGCAGCGTTGTTGGACAGGGAGAGGTTTCGCAAGAGACCCAGTACTTC.

There are a few counts of this clone. The rearrangement uses TRBV30 and TRBJ2-1; 8 nucleotides align to TRBD2. The junction had 7 bases not matched to a gene; V was cut back by 0 bases and J by 6 bases. CDR1 and CDR2 from the germline V gene are GTSNPN and SVGIG (reference sequence). This CDR3 comprises 15 residues. The CDR3, as DNA: TGTGCCTGGAGTGTAAGTCTAGCGGGTGTCAATGAGCAGTTCTTC. Amino acids: CAWSVSLAGVNEQFF.

The CDR3 region has the DNA TGTGCCAGCAGTTTTAGGCAGGGGGCTTACACTGAAGCTTTCTTT. This sequence encodes CASSFRQGAYTEAFF. This chain joins TRBV28 and TRBJ1-1, with 8 bases that match TRBD1. V gave up 3 bases and J gave up 3 bases; unmatched junction bases: 6. Germline CDR1 is MDHEN and CDR2 is SYDVKM. This CDR3 is built from 15 residues. The full variable domain, with the rest looked up from reference TRBV28 and TRBJ1-1, is DVKVTQSSRYLVKRTGEKVFLECVQDMDHENMFWYRQDPGLGLRLIYFSYDVKMKEKGDIPEGYSVSREKKERFSLILESASTNQTSMYLCASSFRQGAYTEAFFGQGTRLTVV.

The chain has TRBV7-9 and TRBJ2-7; maybe TRBD1 (6 bases). V lost 5 bases and J lost 3, with 8 bases in between. CDR3 length: 12 amino acids. The germline V gene encodes CDR1 SEHNR and CDR2 FQNEAQ (reference sequence). The CDR3 bases are TGTGCCAGCAGCACGGACAGCTACGAGCAGTACTTC. The encoded protein is CASSTDSYEQYF.

This clone was seen a few times. The chain links TRBV2 to TRBJ1-5; 8 bases are a match to TRBD1. Germline CDR1 SNHLY, CDR2 FYNNEI. This CDR3 comprises 14 residues. V was clipped by 5 bases and J by 2 bases; unmatched bases: 2. This chain's CDR3 is CASSRGQGNQPQHF. CDR3 in DNA: TGTGCCAGCAGTCGGGGACAGGGCAATCAGCCCCAGCATTTT. Filled out from reference TRBV2 and TRBJ1-5, the complete variable domain reads EPEVTQTPSHQVTQMGQEVILRCVPISNHLYFYWYRQILGQKVEFLVSFYNNEISEKSEIFDDQFSVERPDGSNFTLKIRSTKLEDSAMYFCASSRGQGNQPQHFGDGTRLSIL.

There are a few counts of this clone. The chain combines TRBV2 with TRBJ1-5; 12 bases are a match to TRBD1. V shed 8 bases, J shed 6 bases, and the junction held 2 bases outside the gene matches. The germline CDR1 and CDR2 sequences are SNHLY and FYNNEI. CDR3 size: 13 residues. The CDR3 DNA is TGTGCCAGCGGGACAGGGGGCTCTCAGCCCCAGCATTTT. Translation: CASGTGGSQPQHF.

This clone was observed a few times. CDR3 nucleotides: TGCAGCGTCTCCCCCGGGACTAGCGGTTACAATGAGCAGTTCTTC. Translation: CSVSPGTSGYNEQFF. The rearrangement uses TRBV29-1 and TRBJ2-1; TRBD2 matches 11 bases. Germline-derived CDR1 and CDR2 are SQVTM and ANQGSEA. The ends lost 6 bases at V and 4 bases at J; junction bases unmatched: 8. The CDR3 length is 15 residues.

J is TRBJ1-1 and V is TRBV18; D is uncertain. The length of the CDR3 is 14 residues. Trimming pared 3 bases from V and 4 bases from J, leaving 12 bases between. Germline loops: CDR1 KGHSH, CDR2 LQKENI. In DNA, the CDR3 is TGTGCCAGCTCACCCTTCGATGAGGGCACTGAAGCTTTCTTT. Encoded protein: CASSPFDEGTEAFF.

In DNA form, the CDR3 reads TGTGCCAGTAGTCCTGGGGCACAGCCCCAAGAGACCCAGTACTTC. Translated, it gives CASSPGAQPQETQYF. V gene TRBV19 combines with J gene TRBJ2-5; a weak D match, TRBD1 (5 bases). Trimming took 5 bases from V and 1 from J, leaving 14 bases between them. CDR1 is LNHDA and CDR2 is SQIVND in the germline V gene (reference sequence). This CDR3 has 15 residues.

V gene TRBV5-5 combines with J gene TRBJ1-3; 7 bases align to TRBD1. Germline trimming cut 3 bases from V and 2 bases from J; bases unmatched to any gene: 2. The CDR3 consists of 14 residues. Germline V gene data show CDR1 as SGHKS and CDR2 as YYEKEE (reference sequence). CDR3 DNA: TGTGCCAGCAGCTCCGGACAGGCTGGAAACACCATATATTTT. This sequence encodes CASSSGQAGNTIYF.

J is TRBJ2-5 and V is TRBV6-6, with TRBD1 matching 10 bases. The CDR3 consists of 15 residues. Unmatched junction bases numbered 5, after V lost 5 bases and J lost 2 bases. CDR1 is MNHNY, CDR2 SVGAGI, per germline (reference sequence). The CDR3 region has the DNA TGTGCCAGCAGTCGGACAGGGGGGCTTCAAGAGACCCAGTACTTC. Its protein is CASSRTGGLQETQYF.

The chain employs TRBV4-2 and TRBJ2-5, with TRBD1 matching over 7 bases. The CDR3 extends over 13 amino acids. The ends lost 4 bases at V and 3 bases at J; junction bases unmatched: 2. Germline lookup yields CDR1 LGHNA and CDR2 YNFKEQ. The CDR3 DNA sequence: TGTGCCAGCAGCCTCGACAGGGAAGAGACCCAGTACTTC. Translating gives CASSLDREETQYF.

This clone was seen a few times. The rearrangement joins TRBV7-9 to TRBJ2-5; 8 bases are a match to TRBD1. Germline V lookup: CDR1 SEHNR, CDR2 FQNEAQ (reference sequence). The CDR3 extends over 15 amino acids. With V trimmed by 0 bases and J by 4 bases, 4 bases remained unmatched. CDR3 protein: CASSLASGGTETQYF. The CDR3 DNA reads as TGTGCCAGCAGCTTAGCGTCAGGGGGCACAGAGACCCAGTACTTC.

This clone was counted a few times. The chain carries TRBV4-2 and TRBJ1-2; D is uncertain. This CDR3 is built from 12 residues. Looked up from germline, CDR1 is LGHNA and CDR2 is YNFKEQ. V was clipped by 0 bases and J by 5 bases, with 4 bases between them. The CDR3 DNA reads as TGTGCCAGCAGCCAAGAATCGTATGGCTACACCTTC. Protein product: CASSQESYGYTF.

Only a few counts were recorded for this clone. The J gene is TRBJ1-2, the V gene TRBV15, with 7 bases fitting TRBD1. J gave up 5 bases and V 5 bases, and 8 bases lay outside the gene matches. Germline lookup yields CDR1 LNHNV and CDR2 YYDKDF (reference sequence). The CDR3 is made up of 14 amino acids. The CDR3 protein is CATSLGRDRYGYTF. CDR3 coding DNA: TGTGCCACCAGCCTCGGCCGGGACAGATATGGCTACACCTTC.

This chain links TRBV4-2 with TRBJ2-5; 10 positions agree with TRBD1. CDR1 and CDR2 from the germline V gene are LGHNA and YNFKEQ. CDR3 length equals 15 residues. Unmatched junction bases numbered 3, after V lost 1 base and J lost 4 bases. DNA for the CDR3: TGTGCCAGCAGCCAAGGGACAGGGGGGCGAGAGACCCAGTACTTC. Translating gives CASSQGTGGRETQYF.

Only a few counts were recorded for this clone. The CDR3 region is CASSLGDTAVQYF. CDR3 in DNA: TGCGCCAGCAGCTTGGGGGACACAGCTGTTCAGTACTTC. The rearrangement joins TRBV5-1 to TRBJ2-4; D is possibly TRBD1 (6 bases). Deletions cut 0 bases from V and 11 bases from J, with 12 bases between. Per the germline V gene, CDR1 is SGHRS and CDR2 is YFSETQ. The CDR3 runs 13 residues.

The rearrangement uses TRBV5-1 and TRBJ2-1, with 10 nucleotides matching TRBD2. Germline V CDR1 and CDR2: SGHRS, YFSETQ. This CDR3 is 15 amino acids long. V trimming: 2 bases; J trimming: 9 bases; junction bases outside the gene matches: 8. CDR3 sequence (DNA): TGCGCCAGCAGCTTCAGCCTAGCGGGAGAGGGTGAGCAGTTCTTC. It specifies CASSFSLAGEGEQFF.

The chain joins TRBV2 to TRBJ2-1; the match to TRBD2 covers 10 bases. The length of the CDR3 is 15 residues. Looked up from germline, CDR1 is SNHLY and CDR2 is FYNNEI. J was trimmed by 10 bases and V by 4 bases; bases with no gene match: 10. The CDR3 region has the DNA TGTGCCAGCAGTGCAGAACTAGCGGGGTGGGGGGAGCAGTTCTTC. Its translation: CASSAELAGWGEQFF.

The chain carries TRBV14 and TRBJ1-1; no reliable D call. The germline V and J ends were trimmed by 1 base and 11 bases, with 8 bases remaining between them. The CDR3 runs to 11 residues. Germline CDR1 reads SGHDN; CDR2 reads FVKESK. The CDR3 reads CASSQVGVAFF. The CDR3 bases are TGTGCCAGCAGCCAAGTCGGGGTGGCTTTCTTT.

This sequence joins TRBV6-5 and TRBJ2-1; 7 nucleotides align to TRBD1. Germline CDR1 is MNHEY and CDR2 is SVGAGI. V was clipped by 6 bases and J by 6 bases; unmatched bases: 5. This CDR3 has 13 residues. CDR3 in DNA: TGTGCCAGCAGACTCGGGACAGTCAATGAGCAGTTCTTC. Translation gives CASRLGTVNEQFF.